This T cell receptor beta chain is from a study of PD-1 and CTLA-4 blockade in melanoma (dated by TCRdb to the early 2020s). As for the study more broadly: In patients with melanoma, the study measured the effects of PD-1 blockade versus CTLA-4 blockade on the melanoma-reactive CD8 T cell response.

To note about this clone: Its antigen is currently not known. No base quality values were provided; no much bigger clone lies one nucleotide off.

For this chain, trimming is 6 bases at the V end and 7 bases at the J end, and the number of junction bases without a gene match is 6. The CDR3 spans 14 residues, from the cysteine through the phenylalanine. Left in the record is the CDR3 DNA by itself, 42 bases read in frame from the first base. CDR1 and CDR2 (LGHNA, YNFKEQ) derive from the germline V gene. Receptors were amplified or captured by the immunoSEQ multiplex PCR assay. This immuneACCESS table, as held by TCRdb, lists in-frame sequences with V and J called but not all clones. Of the missing ones, under half trace to an unresolved V gene in checked studies; the others have no known cause. The sample records about 32,000 clones, 88% of which are singletons. Of the sample, 6% to 7% falls within the top ten clones.

The TCR originated in a human donor with melanoma. Specimen: CD8+ T cells from peripheral blood, collected from a patient given anti-PD-1 treatment. Here the chain combines TRBV4-2 and TRBJ2-2; TRBD1 aligns with 9 central bases. The nucleotide sequence reads TGTGCCAGCAGTCCAACAGGGGGCCTCGGGGAGCTGTTTTTT. It specifies CASSPTGGLGELFF.